The 13 T cell receptor beta chains given below trace back to one sample, sequenced in a study of blood T cell repertoires in COVID-19. Assay: immunoSEQ multiplex PCR; the TCRdb copy retains only in-frame clones and omits some. The data show roughly 230,000 clones, about 88% seen once. The sequenced sample was peripheral blood. These receptors came from a woman in her thirties or forties who had recovered from COVID-19.

The V gene is TRBV5-1, the J gene TRBJ2-3; perhaps TRBD1 as D (6 bases). This CDR3 is 15 amino acids long. Trimming took off 0 bases at V and 4 bases at J, with 12 bases between the two ends. Germline CDR1 reads SGHRS; CDR2 reads YFSETQ. In DNA form, the CDR3 reads TGCGCCAGCAGCTTGGTGGGACAAGGGGCAGATACGCAGTATTTT. Translating gives CASSLVGQGADTQYF.

The chain's CDR3 is CASSIRGTGELFF. Written as DNA, the CDR3 is TGTGCCAGCAGCATAAGGGGAACCGGGGAGCTGTTTTTT. The gene calls are TRBV11-2 and TRBJ2-2, with D tentatively TRBD1 (5 bases). Germline CDR1 and CDR2: SGHAT and FQNNGV. CDR3 length: 13 residues. Trimming shortened V by 5 bases and J by 5 bases, and 9 bases separated the two germline ends.

This clone came up once. This sequence joins TRBV19 and TRBJ1-5; unclear D gene. Trimming took 6 bases from V and 3 from J, leaving 15 bases between them. The CDR3 loop spans 15 amino acids. The germline V gene encodes CDR1 LNHDA and CDR2 SQIVND (reference sequence). The CDR3 nucleotides read TGTGCCAGTAGCCTGGGCCAACTGTTCAATCAGCCCCAGCATTTT. Translating gives CASSLGQLFNQPQHF.

The V gene is TRBV7-3, the J gene TRBJ2-1; D is possibly TRBD1 (5 bases). Trimming pared 5 bases from V and 5 bases from J, leaving 10 bases between. The germline V gene encodes CDR1 SGHTA and CDR2 FQGTGA. The CDR3 consists of 13 residues. DNA of the CDR3: TGTGCCAGCAGCCTTACCAGGGACAATGAGCAGTTCTTC. Translation gives CASSLTRDNEQFF.

In nucleotides, the CDR3 is TGCGCCAGCAGCTTGAGGACTAGCGCGGCAGATACGCAGTATTTT. This gives the protein CASSLRTSAADTQYF. The rearrangement joins TRBV5-1 to TRBJ2-3, with 9 bases that match TRBD2. The CDR3 is 15 residues long. V shed 1 base and J 4 bases; nucleotides not matched to a gene: 4. CDR1 is SGHRS, CDR2 YFSETQ, per germline.

The J gene is TRBJ2-7, the V gene TRBV5-5; TRBD1 matches 10 bases. The V gene end was trimmed by 2 bases and the J gene end by 3 bases; junction bases not matched to a gene: 2. The V gene's germline CDR1 is SGHKS and CDR2 YYEKEE (reference sequence). This CDR3 spans 14 amino acids. The CDR3 DNA follows: TGTGCCAGCAGCTTCCGGGACAGGGGCTACGAGCAGTACTTC. It codes for CASSFRDRGYEQYF.

This clone was detected only once. V usage is TRBV9 and J usage is TRBJ1-5; no firm D call. The length of the CDR3 is 14 residues. Germline CDR1 and CDR2: SGDLS and YYNGEE. V lost 0 bases and J lost 2, with 6 bases in between. The CDR3 is CASSVGGGNQPQHF. DNA for the CDR3: TGTGCCAGCAGCGTAGGAGGCGGCAATCAGCCCCAGCATTTT.

V and J are TRBV10-1 and TRBJ1-1, with D hard to call. Germline assignment: CDR1 WNHNN and CDR2 SYGVQD (reference sequence). This CDR3 region has 13 residues. Between the trimmed V and J ends, which lost 7 bases and 0 bases, there was a span of 9 bases. CDR3: CASKSGLNTEAFF. Here the CDR3 DNA reads TGCGCCAGCAAATCGGGGTTGAACACTGAAGCTTTCTTT.

This CDR3 reads CATSAGADQPQHF. DNA for the CDR3: TGTGCCACCAGCGCAGGGGCGGATCAGCCCCAGCATTTT. The genes are TRBV15 and TRBJ1-5; the D gene is possibly TRBD1 (6 bases). V lost 5 bases to trimming and J lost 5 bases, with 10 bases between them. The germline gives CDR1 LNHNV, CDR2 YYDKDF (reference sequence). The CDR3 extends over 13 amino acids.

The rearrangement uses TRBV5-4 and TRBJ2-1; D is unclear. The CDR3 runs 15 residues. V lost 4 bases and J lost 0, with 11 bases in between. Germline assignment: CDR1 SGHNT and CDR2 YYREEE (reference sequence). This chain's CDR3 is CASSPATSSYNEQFF. The CDR3 nucleotides read TGTGCCAGCAGCCCCGCAACGAGCTCCTACAATGAGCAGTTCTTC.

J is TRBJ2-3 and V is TRBV4-3; D is undetermined. V lost 5 bases to trimming and J lost 2 bases, with 8 bases between them. This CDR3 comprises 13 residues. The germline gives CDR1 LGHNA, CDR2 YSLEER. For the CDR3, the DNA is TGCGCCAGCAGCATGGGCTACACAGATACGCAGTATTTT. Its translation: CASSMGYTDTQYF.

The gene calls are TRBV24-1 and TRBJ1-2; 8 nucleotides align to TRBD1. This CDR3 is 16 amino acids long. Germline loops: CDR1 KGHDR, CDR2 SFDVKD. The V segment lost 7 bases and the J segment 2 bases; nucleotides outside the gene matches: 11. This chain's CDR3 is CATRSGGQEGNYGYTF. For the CDR3, the DNA is TGTGCCACCAGATCGGGGGGACAGGAAGGGAACTATGGCTACACCTTC.

This chain connects TRBV30 to TRBJ2-1, with 16 bases identical to TRBD2. This CDR3 is 17 amino acids long. V lost 2 bases and J lost 9; bases outside the gene matches: 10. Germline lookup yields CDR1 GTSNPN and CDR2 SVGIG (reference sequence). The CDR3 DNA follows: TGTGCCTGGAGTCCCTTAGCCGGGACTAGCGGGAGGGGTGAGCAGTTCTTC. Translated: CAWSPLAGTSGRGEQFF.